This TCR beta chain was observed in a study of CD8 T cells in ankylosing spondylitis. Overall study findings and caveats: A CD8+ phenotype characterized the disease-linked clones, which were relatively rare in peripheral blood. Seven to nine highly homologous variants formed a TCR beta motif that appeared characteristic of ankylosing spondylitis blood. Reactive arthritis synovial fluid and blood were previously reported to contain some motif variants.

Via MiXCR, TCRdb re-called the 5' RACE reads, giving one row per CDR3 protein. The data contain about 69,000 distinct CDR3 sequences, over 4% of them singletons. At least ten counts were recorded for this clonotype. The antigen is unknown. Per germline, CDR1 MNHEY and CDR2 SMNVEV (reference sequence). This CDR3 has 12 amino acids. V was clipped by 2 bases and J by 14 bases, with 13 bases between them. Sequenced input: blood, either unsorted or a sorted T cell fraction (not recorded which). The sequence was collected from a male donor with ankylosing spondylitis or in good health (not recorded which). The rearrangement links TRBV27 to TRBJ2-1, with TRBD2 as a possible D gene (5 bases). CDR3 nucleotide sequence: TGTGCCAGCAGTTTAGAGGGTATTAGGAAGTTCTTC. Its translation: CASSLEGIRKFF.